This T cell receptor (beta chain) was recovered during a study of vaccination effects on CD4 cells after COVID-19. Overall study: It was a median of 72 days after the second dose that post-vaccine samples were obtained. Findings and caveats of the study: The study enrolled few convalescent patients and sampled no early post-infection timepoints.

Antigen-specific CD4+ T cell clonotypes were called by their expansion after viral peptide-pool culture in ViraFEST. On roughly day 9 of culture, CD4+ T cells were separated out. Participants were given two doses of BNT162b2 or mRNA-1273 vaccine. The healthy vaccine recipients, who had no prior SARS-CoV-2 infection, showed negative nucleocapsid antibodies. TCRdb's copy holds only in-frame clones and misses some; the assay was immunoSEQ multiplex PCR. The table has about 31,000 clones, around 86% seen once. About this clone itself: Its antigen is as yet unknown.

The germline V and J ends were trimmed by 5 bases and 2 bases, with 13 bases remaining between them. Germline V gene data show CDR1 as MNHEY and CDR2 as SVGAGI. This CDR3 contains 15 residues. The receptor was derived from a human donor who received a COVID-19 vaccine. Some clones in this sample may be carry-over from other donors' samples. The V call is TRBV6-5, the J call TRBJ1-5; D is undetermined. The sample here was CD4+ T cells from PBMCs cultured with SARS-CoV-2 spike peptides, taken after COVID-19 vaccination. DNA for the CDR3: TGTGCCAGCAGTCTAGCGGGCGGGGGCAATCAGCCCCAGCATTTT. This codes for CASSLAGGGNQPQHF.